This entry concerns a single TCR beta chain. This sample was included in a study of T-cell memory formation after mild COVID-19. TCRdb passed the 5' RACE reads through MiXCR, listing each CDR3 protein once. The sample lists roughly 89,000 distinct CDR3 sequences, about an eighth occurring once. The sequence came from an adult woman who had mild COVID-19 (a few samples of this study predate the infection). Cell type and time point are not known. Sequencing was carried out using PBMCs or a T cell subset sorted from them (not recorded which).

CDR3 amino acids: CSVEGLAGNEQFF. CDR3 bases: TGCAGCGTTGAAGGTCTAGCTGGCAATGAGCAGTTCTTC. The chain couples TRBV29-1 to TRBJ2-1; possible D gene TRBD2, 5 bases. Germline lookup yields CDR1 SQVTM and CDR2 ANQGSEA. This CDR3 has 13 amino acids. V was cut by 1 base and J by 6 bases, with 10 bases left in between.